The 27 T cell receptor beta chains presented below share a single source sample, sequenced in a study of T cell repertoires in cytomegalovirus infection. Via MiXCR, TCRdb re-called the reads, giving one row per CDR3 protein. The sample yields a few hundred thousand distinct CDR3 sequences, more than 8% seen once. Sequencing was done on a sample of PBMCs. The receptors derive from a human donor in good health (CMV status not recorded). Some clones in this sample may be carry-over from other donors' samples.

This clonotype was seen a single time. This may come from a read error, since a much larger clone is one base off. In this CDR3 the conserved last residue, phenylalanine or tryptophan, is missing, so a read error is likely. The genes are TRBV7-8 and TRBJ2-1, with 7 positions matching TRBD1. Germline loops: CDR1 SGHVS, CDR2 FQNEAQ. The V segment lost 8 bases and the J segment 3 bases; nucleotides outside the gene matches: 4. The CDR3 loop spans 13 amino acids. The CDR3 here is CASRDSNYNEQFV. The CDR3 DNA reads TGTGCCAGCCGGGACAGTAACTACAATGAGCAGTTCGTC.

This clonotype was seen repeatedly, ten times or more. V usage is TRBV7-3 and J usage is TRBJ2-7; D not certain. In germline, CDR1 is SGHTA, CDR2 FQGTGA. The CDR3 sequence is 12 residues long. V dropped 5 bases and J dropped 12 bases, with 17 bases sitting between them. The CDR3 sequence: CASSANDWVRYF. DNA for the CDR3: TGTGCCAGCAGCGCCAACGATTGGGTACGGTACTTC.

V usage is TRBV6-2 or TRBV6-3 and J usage is TRBJ2-7; D is unclear. Germline V gives CDR1 MNHEY, CDR2 SVGEGT. The CDR3 is 13 residues long. V was shortened by 4 bases and J by 0 bases, with 7 bases between the two germline ends. The CDR3 is CASSWSISYEQYF. CDR3 nucleotide sequence: TGTGCCAGCAGTTGGAGTATCTCCTACGAGCAGTACTTC.

In this sample, this clonotype turned up a few times. The genes are TRBV2 and TRBJ2-7; D possibly corresponds to TRBD2 (6 bases). Germline CDR1 reads SNHLY; CDR2 reads FYNNEI. V lost 8 bases and J lost 2, with 16 bases in between. This CDR3 contains 14 residues. CDR3 sequence: CASHPRGWTYEQYF. CDR3 sequence (DNA): TGTGCCAGCCATCCTCGGGGGTGGACCTACGAGCAGTACTTC.

The chain is built from TRBV5-6 and TRBJ2-7; the match to TRBD1 covers 8 bases. This CDR3 spans 15 amino acids. The junction had 8 bases not matched to a gene; V was cut back by 3 bases and J by 3 bases. From germline, CDR1 is SGHDT and CDR2 YYEEEE. CDR3 DNA: TGTGCCAGCAGCTCCCTGCGACAGGGGCGCTACGAGCAGTACTTC. Translation gives CASSSLRQGRYEQYF.

With respect to this clonotype: A read error may be the cause here, since a much bigger clone is one base away. The V and J genes are TRBV20-1 and TRBJ2-1, with unresolved D. The CDR3 is 12 amino acids. In germline, CDR1 is DFQATT, CDR2 SNEGSKA (reference sequence). The CDR3 is CSARIADNEKFF. In DNA form, the CDR3 reads TGCAGTGCAAGAATCGCCGACAATGAGAAGTTCTTC.

This clonotype was seen a few times. The chain couples TRBV6-2 or TRBV6-3 to TRBJ1-5; the D gene is possibly TRBD1 (6 bases). Germline V gene sequence: CDR1 MNHEY, CDR2 SVGEGT. The CDR3 contains 15 residues. V was clipped by 5 bases and J by 5 bases, with 16 bases between them. CDR3 nucleotides: TGTGCCAGCAGTGGGTCACAGGGTTTGGATCAGCCCCAGCATTTT. Translating it yields CASSGSQGLDQPQHF.

This rearrangement joins TRBV3-1 to TRBJ1-1; the D gene is possibly TRBD1 (5 bases). The length of the CDR3 is 15 residues. Per the germline V gene, CDR1 is LGHDT and CDR2 is YNNKEL (reference sequence). V was clipped by 4 bases and J by 4 bases, with 16 bases between them. The CDR3 region has the DNA TGTGCCAGCAGCCCCCGGAGGGAGGGGCTCACTGAAGCTTTCTTT. It codes for CASSPRREGLTEAFF. The full variable domain, in which reference TRBV3-1 and TRBJ1-1 provide the parts outside the CDR3, is DTAVSQTPKYLVTQMGNDKSIKCEQNLGHDTMYWYKQDSKKFLKIMFSYNNKELIINETVPNRFSPKSPDKAHLNLHINSLELGDSAVYFCASSPRREGLTEAFFGQGTRLTVV.

This clonotype came up a few times. The chain is built from TRBV7-9 and TRBJ1-1; TRBD1 might be the D (5 bases). The CDR3 runs to 17 residues. From germline, CDR1 is SEHNR and CDR2 FQNEAQ (reference sequence). The germline V and J ends were trimmed by 6 bases and 1 base, with 21 bases remaining between them. In DNA form, the CDR3 reads TGTGCCAGCAGGCTTACCCCAGGGAAGGGGACGAACACTGAAGCTTTCTTT. Its protein is CASRLTPGKGTNTEAFF.

This clonotype came up many times. This chain connects TRBV7-2 to TRBJ2-7; TRBD2 agrees at 11 bases. Germline V gene sequence: CDR1 SGHTA, CDR2 FQGNSA. This CDR3 has 14 residues. With 6 bases clipped from V and 2 bases from J, the junction kept 3 bases outside the gene matches. This CDR3 is CASSYSGGAYEQYF. The CDR3 nucleotides are TGTGCCAGCAGTTATAGCGGGGGGGCCTACGAGCAGTACTTC.

The sample holds a few counts of this clonotype. The V and J genes are TRBV11-2 and TRBJ2-5; D remains ambiguous. V lost 1 base, J lost 1 base, and 13 bases lay in between. Germline CDR1 is SGHAT and CDR2 is FQNNGV. This CDR3 is built from 16 residues. The CDR3 region is CASSLGDGRLQETQYF. The CDR3 region has the DNA TGTGCCAGCAGCTTAGGGGATGGCCGCCTCCAAGAGACCCAGTACTTC.

This clonotype was seen a handful of times. The chain joins TRBV6-1 to TRBJ1-2; D is possibly TRBD1 (6 bases). Germline values: CDR1 MNHNS, CDR2 SASEGT. V was clipped by 7 bases and J by 4 bases, with 13 bases between them. The CDR3 runs to 13 residues. CDR3 amino acids: CASTRDRLYGYTF. As DNA, the CDR3 is TGTGCCAGCACCCGAGACAGGCTCTATGGCTACACCTTC.

Ten or more counts support this clonotype. CDR3 in DNA: TGTGCCAGCAGCTCCGGGACAGCCGCCTACGAGCAGTACTTC. Its protein product is CASSSGTAAYEQYF. V gene TRBV7-2 combines with J gene TRBJ2-7; 7 nucleotides line up with TRBD1. The J segment lost 2 bases and the V segment lost 4 bases, leaving 5 bases of the junction unmatched. This CDR3 spans 14 amino acids. Looked up from germline, CDR1 is SGHTA and CDR2 is FQGNSA.

This clonotype occurred many times. The CDR3 spells CASSSQSGTRNYGYTF. The CDR3 DNA follows: TGTGCCAGCAGCTCCCAATCCGGGACAAGAAACTATGGCTACACCTTC. The gene calls are TRBV7-3 and TRBJ1-2, with D tentatively TRBD1 (6 bases). CDR1 and CDR2 (germline): SGHTA, FQGTGA. V dropped 4 bases and J dropped 2 bases, with 17 bases sitting between them. The CDR3 totals 16 residues. The variable domain in full, with the rest retrieved from reference TRBV7-3 and TRBJ1-2, is GAGVSQTPSNKVTEKGKYVELRCDPISGHTALYWYRQSLGQGPEFLIYFQGTGAADDSGLPNDRFFAVRPEGSVSTLKIQRTERGDSAVYLCASSSQSGTRNYGYTFGSGTRLTVV.

The chain recombines TRBV30 with TRBJ2-3; no definite D call. Germline V gives CDR1 GTSNPN, CDR2 SVGIG (reference sequence). Trimming cost V 0 bases and J 3 bases, with 10 bases left between them. The CDR3 is 14 amino acids. The CDR3 spells CAWSVRPGTDTQYF. The CDR3 bases are TGTGCCTGGAGTGTACGGCCCGGAACAGATACGCAGTATTTT.

This chain connects TRBV7-3 to TRBJ2-1; TRBD2 matches 12 bases. Trimming at V came to 5 bases and at J to 2 bases, leaving 4 bases not matched to a gene. CDR3 size: 16 residues. CDR1 and CDR2 from the germline V gene are SGHTA and FQGTGA. The CDR3 sequence: CASSRGLAGTYNEQFF. CDR3 sequence (DNA): TGTGCCAGCAGCCGAGGACTAGCGGGAACCTACAATGAGCAGTTCTTC.

V and J are TRBV7-2 and TRBJ1-1; the D is unclear. V lost 2 bases, J lost 1 base, and 20 bases lay in between. Germline assignment: CDR1 SGHTA and CDR2 FQGNSA. The CDR3 spans 18 residues. The CDR3 nucleotides are TGTGCCAGCAGCTTACGCCCCGCGGCAGGTCGCTGGAACACTGAAGCTTTCTTT. This encodes CASSLRPAAGRWNTEAFF.

This rearrangement joins TRBV27 to TRBJ1-4; no clear D gene. CDR1 and CDR2 (germline): MNHEY, SMNVEV (reference sequence). V lost 0 bases, J lost 2 bases, and 7 bases lay in between. The CDR3 extends over 15 amino acids. The CDR3 protein is CASSLSSRTNEKLFF. In nucleotides, the CDR3 is TGTGCCAGCAGTTTATCGAGCAGGACTAATGAAAAACTGTTTTTT. Together with reference TRBV27 and TRBJ1-4, the CDR3 gives the full variable domain: EAQVTQNPRYLITVTGKKLTVTCSQNMNHEYMSWYRQDPGLGLRQIYYSMNVEVTDKGDVPEGYKVSRKEKRNFPLILESPSPNQTSLYFCASSLSSRTNEKLFFGSGTQLSVL.

The rearrangement links TRBV5-4 to TRBJ1-2; D may be TRBD1 (5 bases). Germline-derived CDR1 and CDR2 are SGHNT and YYREEE (reference sequence). V lost 4 bases and J 6 bases, leaving 22 bases between the germline ends. The CDR3 sequence is 16 residues long. The CDR3 protein is CASSIQQGFTLNGYTF. CDR3 in DNA: TGTGCCAGCAGCATACAGCAGGGTTTCACCCTTAATGGCTACACCTTC.

The J gene is TRBJ1-2, the V gene TRBV30; possibly TRBD1 for D (5 bases). This CDR3 has 14 residues. Germline V gives CDR1 GTSNPN, CDR2 SVGIG (reference sequence). V lost 3 bases and J 8 bases, leaving 19 bases between the germline ends. The CDR3 spells CAWSPRVVSGGYTF. DNA for the CDR3: TGTGCCTGGAGCCCCAGGGTGGTATCGGGGGGCTACACCTTC.

V and J are TRBV11-3 and TRBJ2-1, with D maybe TRBD1 (6 bases). Germline V gene data show CDR1 as SGHNT and CDR2 as YENEEA. The CDR3 is 15 residues long. The V and J ends lost 1 base and 7 bases respectively, with 14 bases between them. The CDR3, as DNA: TGTGCCAGCAGCTTAGGGCAGGGGATCTGGAATGAGCAGTTCTTC. This encodes CASSLGQGIWNEQFF.

This clonotype was found a few times. J is TRBJ2-2 and V is TRBV12-3 or TRBV12-4; TRBD2 agrees at 8 bases. V lost 10 bases, J lost 3 bases, and 10 bases stayed unmatched. The CDR3 length is 15 residues. The CDR3 is CATKVGGEHTGELFF. In DNA form, the CDR3 reads TGTGCCACTAAGGTCGGGGGGGAGCACACCGGGGAGCTGTTTTTT.

There are many counts of this clonotype. The chain couples TRBV7-2 to TRBJ2-2; no firm D call. The CDR3 extends over 14 amino acids. The ends were cut back, 1 base at V and 1 base at J, with 4 bases in the middle. Germline lookup yields CDR1 SGHTA and CDR2 FQGNSA. The DNA for the CDR3 is TGTGCCAGCAGCTTAGACAGGAACACCGGGGAGCTGTTTTTT. Its translation: CASSLDRNTGELFF.

The rearrangement joins TRBV7-9 to TRBJ2-1; 10 bases are shared with TRBD2. CDR1 and CDR2 from the germline V gene are SEHNR and FQNEAQ (reference sequence). CDR3 size: 16 residues. V was clipped by 5 bases and J by 9 bases; unmatched bases: 13. The CDR3: CASSVSLAGRQGEQFF. CDR3 nucleotide sequence: TGTGCCAGCAGCGTCTCACTAGCGGGAAGGCAGGGTGAGCAGTTCTTC.

At least ten counts were recorded for this clonotype. The genes are TRBV7-2 and TRBJ2-1; 11 bases map to TRBD2. Germline-derived CDR1 and CDR2 are SGHTA and FQGNSA. The V gene end was trimmed by 4 bases and the J gene end by 5 bases; junction bases not matched to a gene: 10. The CDR3 is made up of 17 amino acids. The CDR3 reads CASSSRRTSGRNNEQFF. For the CDR3, the DNA is TGTGCCAGCAGCTCTCGACGGACTAGCGGGCGAAACAATGAGCAGTTCTTC.

This clonotype was recorded many times. This rearrangement joins TRBV7-2 to TRBJ2-2; perhaps TRBD1 as D (5 bases). V gave up 0 bases and J gave up 6 bases, with 14 bases separating them. Germline V gene data show CDR1 as SGHTA and CDR2 as FQGNSA. CDR3 length: 16 residues. The CDR3, as DNA: TGTGCCAGCAGCTTAGCGGGTGGGGCCGTGGCCGGGGAGCTGTTTTTT. It codes for CASSLAGGAVAGELFF.

This clonotype was counted between two and nine times. The rearrangement joins TRBV11-2 to TRBJ2-3; D may match TRBD1 or TRBD2 (5 bases each). Germline loops: CDR1 SGHAT, CDR2 FQNNGV. This CDR3 spans 15 amino acids. V gave up 1 base and J gave up 5 bases, with 13 bases separating them. The CDR3 loop reads CASSLVWGRQDTQYF. In DNA form, the CDR3 reads TGTGCCAGCAGCTTAGTATGGGGACGACAAGATACGCAGTATTTT.